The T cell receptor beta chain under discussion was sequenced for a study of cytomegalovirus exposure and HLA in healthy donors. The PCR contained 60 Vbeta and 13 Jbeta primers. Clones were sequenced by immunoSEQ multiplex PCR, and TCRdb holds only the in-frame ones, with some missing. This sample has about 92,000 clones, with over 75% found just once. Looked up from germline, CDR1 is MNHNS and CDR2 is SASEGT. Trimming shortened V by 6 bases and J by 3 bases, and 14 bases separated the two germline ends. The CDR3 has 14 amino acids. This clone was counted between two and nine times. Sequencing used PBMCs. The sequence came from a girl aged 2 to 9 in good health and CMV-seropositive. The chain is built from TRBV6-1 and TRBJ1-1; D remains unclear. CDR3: CASRRAGDYTEAFF. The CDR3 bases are TGTGCCAGCAGACGAGCGGGAGATTACACTGAAGCTTTCTTT.